Listed below are T cell receptor beta chains from one sample, sequenced in a study of shared clonotypes between healthy human individuals. The repertoire was sequenced with immunoSEQ multiplex PCR; TCRdb's copy has only in-frame clones and lacks some. The sample lists over a million clones, approximately 98.5% seen once, with roughly 0.35% in the top ten. Specimen: naive CD4+ T cells sorted from blood. The receptors were gathered from a man between 25 and 39 years old in good health. The CDR3 runs from the conserved cysteine through the conserved F or W. The D gene is left open where the match is weak. Clone size is shown for a subset of rows, as once, few, many or a class of expanded clone.

abundance | d_gene | j_gene | v_gene | CDR3nt | CDR3aa
- | - | TRBJ1-2 | TRBV15 | TGTGCCACCAGCAGAGGACCCCAGGACTATGGCTACACCTTC | CATSRGPQDYGYTF
- | - | TRBJ2-7 | TRBV27 | TGTGCCAGCAGTCCTTGGGATAGAACCTACGAGCAGTACTTC | CASSPWDRTYEQYF
- | - | TRBJ2-7 | TRBV5-8 | TGTGCCAGCAGCTTGGTGGTAACATCACTAGCAAGCTACGAGCAGTACTTC | CASSLVVTSLASYEQYF
- | - | TRBJ2-5 | TRBV6-6 | TGTGCCAGCAGTTACTCGAGGGAAGGCCGGGGGAGCCAGTACTTC | CASSYSREGRGSQYF
once | TRBD2 | TRBJ2-3 | TRBV5-4 | TGTGCCAGCAGCTTTAGCGGGAGTACAGATACGCAGTATTTT | CASSFSGSTDTQYF
- | - | TRBJ1-1 | TRBV18 | TGTGCCAGCTCACCACCTGTGAGGATTGAAGCTTTCTTT | CASSPPVRIEAFF
- | TRBD1 | TRBJ2-7 | TRBV6-1 | TGTGCCAGCAGTGAGGGAACAGGGGGAAGCTACGAGCAGTACTTC | CASSEGTGGSYEQYF
- | - | TRBJ2-1 | TRBV7-2 | TGTGCCAGCAGCACCGGGACACCGAGCCCAGATGAGCAGTTCTTC | CASSTGTPSPDEQFF
- | - | TRBJ1-5 | TRBV19 | TGTGCCAGTGAGGAACCTCCCAGGGCAAGTGATAGCAATCAGCCCCAGCATTTT | CASEEPPRASDSNQPQHF
- | TRBD1 | TRBJ2-2 | TRBV7-9 | TGTGCCAGCAGCTCCAGAGACAGGGCGGGCGGGGAGCTGTTTTTT | CASSSRDRAGGELFF
- | - | TRBJ2-2 | TRBV9 | TGTGCCAGCAGCGTAGGTAAATACCCTGACACCGGGGAGCTGTTTTTT | CASSVGKYPDTGELFF
- | - | TRBJ2-3 | TRBV6-1 | TGTGCCAGCAGTGAAGTGCCTAGCACAGATACGCAGTATTTT | CASSEVPSTDTQYF
- | - | TRBJ2-1 | TRBV7-2 | TGTGCCAGCAGCCACGGAGGGGAAGGGGAGCAGTTCTTC | CASSHGGEGEQFF
- | - | TRBJ2-3 | TRBV28 | TGTGCCAGCACCGAATCGACCAGGCGGTATTTT | CASTESTRRYF
- | TRBD1 | TRBJ2-7 | TRBV6-5 | TGTGCCAGCAGTTATAGTGACAGGGGGCTTTACGAGCAGTACTTC | CASSYSDRGLYEQYF
- | TRBD1 | TRBJ1-3 | TRBV5-1 | TGCGCCAGCACGACAGGGGACGGAAACACCATATATTTT | CASTTGDGNTIYF
- | - | TRBJ2-7 | TRBV5-6 | TGTGCCAGCAGCTTGCCCAGTTCGCTCGAGCAGTACTTC | CASSLPSSLEQYF
once | - | TRBJ1-1 | TRBV18 | TGTGCCAGCTCACCACCATCAGTCGGGACTGAAGCTTTCTTT | CASSPPSVGTEAFF
once | TRBD1 | TRBJ2-3 | TRBV11-3 | TGTGCCAGCAGCTTAGGTCTTGGCACAGGGGGCAAGACAGATACGCAGTATTTT | CASSLGLGTGGKTDTQYF
- | - | TRBJ2-7 | TRBV10-3 | - | CAISDLFFGSSDYEQYF
- | TRBD1 | TRBJ1-1 | TRBV7-6 | TGTGCCAGCAGCTTGGGACCGGACAGGGGGCGCGTGAACACTGAAGCTTTCTTT | CASSLGPDRGRVNTEAFF
- | TRBD1 | TRBJ2-7 | TRBV7-2 | TGTGCCAGCAGCTCGGGACAGGGGCGGTACGAGCAGTACTTC | CASSSGQGRYEQYF
- | - | TRBJ1-1 | TRBV5-8 | TGTGCCAGCAGCTTGATGGGACCCATGAACACTGAAGCTTTCTTT | CASSLMGPMNTEAFF
once | TRBD2 | TRBJ2-1 | TRBV5-6 | TGTGCCAGCAGCCGCCGCCTAGCGGTTTACAATGAGCAGTTCTTC | CASSRRLAVYNEQFF
- | TRBD1 | TRBJ2-7 | TRBV4-1 | TGCGCCAGCAGCCAGGACAGGGGCTACGAGCAGTACTTC | CASSQDRGYEQYF
- | - | TRBJ2-7 | TRBV11-2 | TGTGCCAGCAGCTTAGCAGTCTCTACGGTCACCTACGAGCAGTACTTC | CASSLAVSTVTYEQYF
- | TRBD1 | TRBJ1-1 | TRBV7-9 | TGTGCCAGCAGCATTATCGGACAGGGGGGAAACACTGAAGCTTTCTTT | CASSIIGQGGNTEAFF
- | - | TRBJ2-1 | TRBV4-1 | TGCGCCAGCAGCCAAGTTGCGGGACCGTACAATGAGCAGTTCTTC | CASSQVAGPYNEQFF
once | - | TRBJ2-3 | TRBV14 | TGTGCCAGCAGCCAAGATAGAAGCACAGATACGCAGTATTTT | CASSQDRSTDTQYF
- | TRBD1 | TRBJ2-5 | TRBV29-1 | TGCAGCGTTGAAGTGGTTCGGGACAGGGTCCAAGAGACCCAGTACTTC | CSVEVVRDRVQETQYF
- | TRBD1 | TRBJ2-7 | TRBV5-1 | TGCGCCAGCGGCCGAGGAGACAGGGGCCTCTCCTACGAGCAGTACTTC | CASGRGDRGLSYEQYF
- | TRBD2 | TRBJ2-7 | TRBV4-1 | TGCGCCAGCAGCCAACCCACTAGCGGGTCCTACGAGCAGTACTTC | CASSQPTSGSYEQYF
- | - | TRBJ2-7 | TRBV7-2 | TGTGCCAGCAGCTTAGAGATGTTTTACGAGCAGTACTTC | CASSLEMFYEQYF
- | - | TRBJ1-1 | TRBV7-5 | TGTGCCAGAGGGGGGAGTGAAGCTTTCTTT | CARGGSEAFF
- | - | TRBJ2-1 | TRBV2 | TGTGCCAGCAGTGGACTAGTCTTCTCCTACAATGAGCAGTTCTTC | CASSGLVFSYNEQFF
- | - | TRBJ2-5 | TRBV5-4 | TGTGCCAGCAGCTTGGGACCCCTACGAGGGCTCGTAGAGACCCAGTACTTC | CASSLGPLRGLVETQYF
- | - | TRBJ2-3 | TRBV7-9 | TGTGCCAGCAGCTCGGGAGTAGACACAGATACGCAGTATTTT | CASSSGVDTDTQYF
- | TRBD1 | TRBJ1-2 | TRBV28 | TGTGCCGCAGCAACAGGGGTTGAAGGCTACACCTTC | CAAATGVEGYTF
- | - | TRBJ1-5 | TRBV7-2 | TGTGCCAGCAGCTTAGGGTTCCAGCCCCAGCATTTT | CASSLGFQPQHF
- | - | TRBJ1-5 | TRBV7-9 | TGTGCCAGCAGCGCCGGAGGGGGGCCTGGCAATCAGCCCCAGCATTTT | CASSAGGGPGNQPQHF
- | - | TRBJ2-1 | TRBV5-1 | TGCGCCAGCAGTCCGACTAGGTTCGATGAGCAGTTCTTC | CASSPTRFDEQFF
- | TRBD2 | TRBJ2-7 | TRBV28 | TGTGCCAGCATCGGTCGGGAGGGAACCTACGAGCAGTACTTC | CASIGREGTYEQYF
- | - | TRBJ2-1 | TRBV27 | TGTGCCAGCAGTTTTACCGGGACAATCTACAATGAGCAGTTCTTC | CASSFTGTIYNEQFF
- | - | TRBJ2-2 | TRBV5-1 | TGCGCCAGCAGCTTAACCCCAAGCGGGTCTAACACCGGGGAGCTGTTTTTT | CASSLTPSGSNTGELFF
- | TRBD1 | TRBJ1-2 | TRBV4-1 | TGCGCCAGCAGCCTGGGGACAGAGAACTATGGCTACACCTTC | CASSLGTENYGYTF